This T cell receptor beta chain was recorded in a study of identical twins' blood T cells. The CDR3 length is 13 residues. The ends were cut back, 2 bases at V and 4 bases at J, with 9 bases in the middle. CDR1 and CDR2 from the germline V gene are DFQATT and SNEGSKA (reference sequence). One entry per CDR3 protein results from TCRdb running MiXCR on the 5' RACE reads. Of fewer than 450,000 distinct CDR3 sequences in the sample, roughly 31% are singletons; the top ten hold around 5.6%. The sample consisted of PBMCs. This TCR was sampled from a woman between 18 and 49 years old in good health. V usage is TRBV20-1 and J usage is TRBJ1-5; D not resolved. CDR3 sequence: CSARTLGNQPQHF. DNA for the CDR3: TGCAGTGCTAGAACGTTGGGTAATCAGCCCCAGCATTTT.